This T cell receptor (beta chain) was found in a study of T cells in Graves' hyperthyroidism and ophthalmopathy. Background on the study: Pretreatment peripheral blood was obtained at initial diagnosis. Overall study findings and caveats: Among thyroid clonotypes expanded above 0.001, most also appeared in blood.

TCR beta CDR3 regions were amplified from RNA. In the first-round RT-PCR of the TCR CDR3, the HTBI primer set was used. Each CDR3 protein gets one entry after TCRdb re-called the multiplex PCR reads with MiXCR. The sample carries some 320,000 distinct CDR3 sequences, around 13% recorded once. The PBMCs studied were ones that came from about 10 ml fresh peripheral blood. The CDR3 runs 16 residues. The germline V gene has CDR1 KGHSH and CDR2 LQKENI. Details on this clonotype: The antigen remains unidentified. A much bigger clone sits one base away, suggesting this may be a read error.

This receptor was identified in a woman aged 40 to 50 with Graves' ophthalmopathy. The V and J genes are TRBV18 and TRBJ2-2; weak D call: TRBD1 (6 bases). The source material was blood. CDR3 nucleotides: TGTGTCAGCTCGTATCGGACAGCTAGTCACACCGGGGAGCTGTTTTTT. It codes for CVSSYRTASHTGELFF.